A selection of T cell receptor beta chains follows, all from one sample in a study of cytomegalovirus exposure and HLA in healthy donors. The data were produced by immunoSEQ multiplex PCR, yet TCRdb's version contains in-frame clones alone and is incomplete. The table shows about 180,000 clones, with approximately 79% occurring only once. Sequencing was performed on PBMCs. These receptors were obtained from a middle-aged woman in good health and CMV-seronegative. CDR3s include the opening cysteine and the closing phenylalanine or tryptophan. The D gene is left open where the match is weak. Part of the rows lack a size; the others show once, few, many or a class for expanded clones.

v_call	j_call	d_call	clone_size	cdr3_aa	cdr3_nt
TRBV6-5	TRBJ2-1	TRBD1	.	CASSLGTGVEKQFF	TGTGCCAGCAGTTTGGGGACAGGGGTAGAGAAGCAGTTCTTC
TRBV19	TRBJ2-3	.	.	CASSFPGVSTDTQYF	TGTGCCAGTAGTTTCCCGGGGGTCAGCACAGATACGCAGTATTTT
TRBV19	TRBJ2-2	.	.	CASRMGAPGTGELFF	TGTGCCAGTCGCATGGGGGCGCCGGGAACCGGGGAGCTGTTTTTT
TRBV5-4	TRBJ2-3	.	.	CASSQQTDTQYF	TGTGCCAGCAGCCAACAAACAGATACGCAGTATTTT
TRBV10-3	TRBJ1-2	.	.	CATFRVGEEGYTF	TGTGCCACCTTCCGTGTAGGGGAGGAGGGCTACACCTTC
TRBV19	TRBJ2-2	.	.	CASTGLTNTGELFF	TGTGCCAGTACGGGACTTACGAACACCGGGGAGCTGTTTTTT
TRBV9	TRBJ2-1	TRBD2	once	CASSGGLAANEQFF	TGTGCCAGCAGCGGGGGACTAGCGGCCAATGAGCAGTTCTTC
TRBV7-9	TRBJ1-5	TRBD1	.	CASRFITRDRGQYQPQHF	TGTGCCAGCAGATTTATCACTCGGGACAGGGGGCAGTATCAGCCCCAGCATTTT
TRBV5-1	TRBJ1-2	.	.	CASSLTSGSNYGYTF	TGCGCCAGCAGCTTGACGAGCGGATCTAACTATGGCTACACCTTC
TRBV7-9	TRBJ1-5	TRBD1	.	CASSLFGQGARQPQHF	TGTGCCAGCAGCTTATTCGGACAGGGGGCGCGTCAGCCCCAGCATTTT
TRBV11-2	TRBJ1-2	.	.	CASSVPRYPYGYTF	TGTGCCAGCAGCGTTCCGAGGTACCCCTATGGCTACACCTTC
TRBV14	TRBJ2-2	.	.	CASSPHAGRLNTGELFF	TGTGCCAGCAGCCCACACGCCGGGAGATTGAACACCGGGGAGCTGTTTTTT
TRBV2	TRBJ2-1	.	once	CASSDGRKTYNEQFF	TGTGCCAGCAGTGACGGCAGGAAAACCTACAATGAGCAGTTCTTC
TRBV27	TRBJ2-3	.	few	CASSLSRGTDTQYF	TGTGCCAGCAGTTTATCGCGGGGCACAGATACGCAGTATTTT
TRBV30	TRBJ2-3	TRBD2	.	CAWSWTSGRASDTQYF	TGTGCCTGGAGTTGGACTAGCGGGAGGGCCTCCGATACGCAGTATTTT
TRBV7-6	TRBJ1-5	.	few	CASSADTFSNQPQHF	TGTGCCAGCAGCGCGGACACTTTTAGCAATCAGCCCCAGCATTTT
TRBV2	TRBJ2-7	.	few	CASSRDMPYEQYF	TGTGCCAGCTCTAGGGACATGCCCTACGAGCAGTACTTC
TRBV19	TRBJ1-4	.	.	CASSIGRQMGELFF	TGTGCCAGTAGTATAGGGCGGCAGATGGGAGAACTGTTTTTT
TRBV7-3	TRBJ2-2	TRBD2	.	CASSPRGGRGTGELFF	TGTGCCAGCAGCCCGCGGGGGGGTCGGGGCACCGGGGAGCTGTTTTTT
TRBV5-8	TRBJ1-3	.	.	CASSLMGHGNTIYF	TGTGCCAGCAGCCTGATGGGGCATGGAAACACCATATATTTT
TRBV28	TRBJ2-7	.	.	CASSLLGSGSYEQYF	TGTGCCAGCAGTTTACTAGGTTCCGGGTCCTACGAGCAGTACTTC
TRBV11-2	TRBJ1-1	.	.	CASSQGGSEAFF	TGTGCCAGCAGCCAAGGAGGTTCTGAAGCTTTCTTT
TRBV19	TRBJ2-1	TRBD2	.	CASSPRGSGRAAEQFF	TGTGCCAGTAGTCCCCGGGGTAGCGGGAGGGCCGCCGAGCAGTTCTTC